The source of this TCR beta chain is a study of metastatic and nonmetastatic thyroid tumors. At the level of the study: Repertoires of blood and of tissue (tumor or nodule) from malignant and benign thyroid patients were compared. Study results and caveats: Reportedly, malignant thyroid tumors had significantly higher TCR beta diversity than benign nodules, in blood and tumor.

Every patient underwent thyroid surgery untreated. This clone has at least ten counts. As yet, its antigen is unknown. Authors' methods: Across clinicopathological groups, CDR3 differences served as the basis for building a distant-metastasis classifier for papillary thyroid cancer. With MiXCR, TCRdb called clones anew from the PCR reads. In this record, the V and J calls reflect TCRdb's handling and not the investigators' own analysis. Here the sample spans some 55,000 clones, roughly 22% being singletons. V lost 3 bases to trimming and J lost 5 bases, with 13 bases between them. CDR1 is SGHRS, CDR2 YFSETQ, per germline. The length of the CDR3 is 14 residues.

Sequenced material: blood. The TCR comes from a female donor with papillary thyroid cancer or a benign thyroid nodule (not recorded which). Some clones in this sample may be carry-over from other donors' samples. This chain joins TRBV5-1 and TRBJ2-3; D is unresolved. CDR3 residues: CASSSSTDKDTQYF. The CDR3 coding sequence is TGCGCCAGCAGCTCCTCCACAGACAAAGATACGCAGTATTTT. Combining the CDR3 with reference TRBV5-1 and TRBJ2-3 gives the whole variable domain KAGVTQTPRYLIKTRGQQVTLSCSPISGHRSVSWYQQTPGQGLQFLFEYFSETQRNKGNFPGRFSGRQFSNSRSEMNVSTLELGDSALYLCASSSSTDKDTQYFGPGTRLTVL.